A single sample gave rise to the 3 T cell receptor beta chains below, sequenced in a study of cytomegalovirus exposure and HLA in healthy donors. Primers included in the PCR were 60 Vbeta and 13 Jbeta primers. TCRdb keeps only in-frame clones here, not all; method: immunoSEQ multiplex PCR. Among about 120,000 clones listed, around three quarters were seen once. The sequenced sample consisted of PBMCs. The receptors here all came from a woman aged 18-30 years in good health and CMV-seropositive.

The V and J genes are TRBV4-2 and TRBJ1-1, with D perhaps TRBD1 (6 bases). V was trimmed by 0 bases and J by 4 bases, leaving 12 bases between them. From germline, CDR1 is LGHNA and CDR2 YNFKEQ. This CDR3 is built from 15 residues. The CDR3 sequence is CASSQDLRGATEAFF. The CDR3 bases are TGTGCCAGCAGCCAAGATTTGCGGGGGGCCACTGAAGCTTTCTTT.

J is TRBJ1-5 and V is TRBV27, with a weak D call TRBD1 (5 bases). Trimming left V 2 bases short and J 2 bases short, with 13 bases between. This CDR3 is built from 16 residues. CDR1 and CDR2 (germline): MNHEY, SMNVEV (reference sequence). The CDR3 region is CASSLSPRAGNQPQHF. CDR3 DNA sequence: TGTGCCAGCAGTTTAAGTCCCAGGGCCGGCAATCAGCCCCAGCATTTT.

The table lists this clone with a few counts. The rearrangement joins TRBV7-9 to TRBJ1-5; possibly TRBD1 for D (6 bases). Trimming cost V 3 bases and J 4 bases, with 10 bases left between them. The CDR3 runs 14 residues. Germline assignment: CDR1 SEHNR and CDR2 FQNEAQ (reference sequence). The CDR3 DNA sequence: TGTGCCAGCAGCTTTACAGGGTCAAATCAGCCCCAGCATTTT. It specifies CASSFTGSNQPQHF.